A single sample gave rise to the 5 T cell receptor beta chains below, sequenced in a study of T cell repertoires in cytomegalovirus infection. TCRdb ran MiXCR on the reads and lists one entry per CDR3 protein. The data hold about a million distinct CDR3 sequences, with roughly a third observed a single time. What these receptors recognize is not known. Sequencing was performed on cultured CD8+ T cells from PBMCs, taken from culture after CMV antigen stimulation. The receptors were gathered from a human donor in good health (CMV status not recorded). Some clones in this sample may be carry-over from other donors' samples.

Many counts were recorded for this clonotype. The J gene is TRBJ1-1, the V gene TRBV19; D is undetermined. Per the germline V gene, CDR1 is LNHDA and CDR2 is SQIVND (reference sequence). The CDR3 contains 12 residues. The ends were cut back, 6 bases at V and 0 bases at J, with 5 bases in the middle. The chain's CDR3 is CASSVLNTEAFF. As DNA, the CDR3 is TGTGCCAGTAGCGTCCTGAACACTGAAGCTTTCTTT.

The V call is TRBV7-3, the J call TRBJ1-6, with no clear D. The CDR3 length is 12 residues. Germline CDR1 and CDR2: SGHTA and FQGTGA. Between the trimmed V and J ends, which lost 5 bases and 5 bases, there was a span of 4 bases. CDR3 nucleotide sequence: TGTGCCAGCAGCGTGGATAATTCACCCCTCCACTTT. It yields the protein CASSVDNSPLHF.

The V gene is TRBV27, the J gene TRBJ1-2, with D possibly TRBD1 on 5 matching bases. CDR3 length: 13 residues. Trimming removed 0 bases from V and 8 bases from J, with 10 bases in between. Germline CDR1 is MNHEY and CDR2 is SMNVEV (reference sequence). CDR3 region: CASSLSQGLGYTF. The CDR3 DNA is TGTGCCAGCAGTTTATCGCAGGGTTTAGGCTACACCTTC.

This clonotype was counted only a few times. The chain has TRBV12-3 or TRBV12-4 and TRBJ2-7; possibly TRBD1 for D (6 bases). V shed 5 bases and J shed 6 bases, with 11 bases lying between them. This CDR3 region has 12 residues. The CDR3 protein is CASSLDSSEQYF. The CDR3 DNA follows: TGTGCCAGCAGTCTGGACAGCTCCGAGCAGTACTTC.

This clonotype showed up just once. The CDR3 DNA follows: TGTGCCAGCAGAATTGAATACACCGGGGAGCTGTTTTTT. Translation gives CASRIEYTGELFF. The chain recombines TRBV6-2 or TRBV6-3 with TRBJ2-2; the D is unclear. Germline V gene lookup returns CDR1 MNHEY and CDR2 SVGEGT. This CDR3 has 13 amino acids. V was pared by 6 bases and J by 3 bases, with 8 bases between.